Listed below are T cell receptor beta chains from one sample, sequenced in a study of T cell responses to AZD1222 COVID-19 vaccine. Libraries were prepared by immunoSEQ multiplex PCR; TCRdb keeps only in-frame clonotypes and omits some of them. Of 150,000 to 250,000 clones in the sample, approximately 93% are singletons; the top ten hold roughly 0.99%. Specimen: peripheral blood, collected 28 days after the second AZD1222 dose. These receptors were obtained from an adult who received the AZD1222 COVID-19 vaccine. Both conserved end residues are part of each CDR3. D genes are given only for firm matches. Only part of the rows carry a size: once, few, many, or a class if the clone is expanded.

>.|.|TRBV5-1|TRBJ1-5
TGCGCCAGCAGGTTGGGGGGGGACCAGCCCCAGCATTTT
CASRLGGDQPQHF
>.|few|TRBV12-3/TRBV12-4|TRBJ1-4
TGTGCCAGCAGTTGGACAACCAGTGAAAAACTGTTTTTT
CASSWTTSEKLFF
>.|.|TRBV6-5|TRBJ1-1
TGTGCCAGCAGCTCCAGGGGCTCGAACACTGAAGCTTTCTTT
CASSSRGSNTEAFF
>TRBD1|.|TRBV5-1|TRBJ2-7
TGCGCCAGCACCCCCCAGGGACAGGGGACGAACGAGCAGTACTTC
CASTPQGQGTNEQYF
>.|once|TRBV14|TRBJ2-2
TGTGCCAGCAGCCACTCGGTCAACACCGGGGAGCTGTTTTTT
CASSHSVNTGELFF
>.|.|TRBV2|TRBJ1-2
TGTGCCAGCAGTGATGTCTTAGGCTATGGCTACACCTTC
CASSDVLGYGYTF
>.|.|TRBV5-6|TRBJ1-1
TGTGCCAGCAGCTTGTCAGGGCCCACTGAAGCTTTCTTT
CASSLSGPTEAFF
>.|.|TRBV3-1/TRBV3-2|TRBJ1-4
TGTGCCAGCAGCCACACGGCAACTAATGAAAAACTGTTTTTT
CASSHTATNEKLFF
>.|.|TRBV28|TRBJ2-1
TGTGCCAGCAGTCTCGGGTATGAGCAGTTCTTC
CASSLGYEQFF
>.|.|TRBV7-8|TRBJ1-1
TGTGCCAGCAGCTTGTACGGGCGAGGGACTGAAGCTTTCTTT
CASSLYGRGTEAFF